The clone carrying this T cell receptor beta chain was seen a few times. The antigen is undetermined. Healthy bone marrow donors made up the donor group. CDR1 is SGHDT, CDR2 YYEEEE, per germline. Trimming stripped 0 bases from V and 6 bases from J, with 10 bases between. This CDR3 contains 13 residues. The PCR had 60 Vbeta and 13 Jbeta primers. The protocol was immunoSEQ multiplex PCR, while the TCRdb copy is restricted to in-frame clones and leaves out a portion. This table has more than 80,000 clones, about 70% appearing once. The data are from a study of cytomegalovirus exposure and HLA in healthy donors. Study conclusions and caveats: Published work reported that the classifier diagnosed cytomegalovirus status with high specificity and sensitivity. Researchers catalogued roughly 150 TCR beta chains as cytomegalovirus-associated.

This TCR was recovered from a female donor in good health and CMV-seropositive. Sequences were obtained from PBMCs. The V call is TRBV5-6, the J call TRBJ2-7; D unresolved. The CDR3 DNA follows: TGTGCCAGCAGCTTGGGAGGTCGCGGCGAGCAGTACTTC. It yields the protein CASSLGGRGEQYF.